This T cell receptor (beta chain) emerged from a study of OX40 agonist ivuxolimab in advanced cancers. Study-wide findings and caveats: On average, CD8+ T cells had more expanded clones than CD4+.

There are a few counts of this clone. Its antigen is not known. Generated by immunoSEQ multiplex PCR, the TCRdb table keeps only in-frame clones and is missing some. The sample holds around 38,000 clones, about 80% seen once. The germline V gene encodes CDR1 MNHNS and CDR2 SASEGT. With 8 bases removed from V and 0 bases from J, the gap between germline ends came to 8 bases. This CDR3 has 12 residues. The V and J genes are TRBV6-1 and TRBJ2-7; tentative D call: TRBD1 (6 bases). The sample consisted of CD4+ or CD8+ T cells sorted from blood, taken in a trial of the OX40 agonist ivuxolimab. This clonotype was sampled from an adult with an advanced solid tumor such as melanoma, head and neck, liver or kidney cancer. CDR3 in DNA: TGTGCCAGCGTGGACAGCTCCTACGAGCAGTACTTC. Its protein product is CASVDSSYEQYF.